This T cell receptor beta chain was recovered during a study of Graves' ophthalmopathy and Graves' hyperthyroidism. General observations from the study: The model reached 70.59% sensitivity and approximately 72% specificity for predicting ophthalmopathy progression. In blood, most expanded thyroid clonotypes above 0.001 frequency were also detected.

Symptoms, serum thyroxine and TRAb, thyroid ultrasound, and orbital computed tomography formed the diagnostic basis. The study amplified TCR beta CDR3 regions using RNA transcripts. In the first round, RT-PCR was carried out with HTBI primers, and a multiplex PCR formed the second round. TCRdb independently ran MiXCR on the multiplex PCR reads; one entry per CDR3 protein. The table lists some 350,000 distinct CDR3 sequences, about 17% of them singletons. Deletions cut 2 bases from V and 2 bases from J, with 10 bases between. This CDR3 is built from 14 residues. CDR1 is MDHEN and CDR2 is SYDVKM in the germline V gene. This clonotype has more than one count but fewer than ten. What it binds is not known.

The J gene is TRBJ2-7, the V gene TRBV28, with D hard to call. This receptor was taken from an adult woman with stable Graves' hyperthyroidism. The sequenced material came from peripheral blood. CDR3 amino acids: CASSLNQPPYEQYF. CDR3 nucleotides: TGTGCCAGCAGTTTAAATCAACCGCCCTACGAGCAGTACTTC.